The T cell receptor (beta chain) under discussion was sequenced for a study of CD8 T cells in ankylosing spondylitis. The study's findings and limits: Existing reports had already noted some motif variants in reactive arthritis synovial fluid and blood.

This clonotype was recorded at least ten times. The antigen remains undetermined. TCRdb re-analysed the 5' RACE reads in MiXCR, keeping a single row per CDR3 protein. The table has about 240,000 distinct CDR3 sequences, roughly 8.6% seen once; the top ten hold 6.5% to 7%. Germline CDR1 DFQATT, CDR2 SNEGSKA (reference sequence). V trimming: 6 bases; J trimming: 5 bases; junction bases outside the gene matches: 6. This CDR3 has 12 residues. The chain couples TRBV20-1 to TRBJ2-5, with 7 bases matching TRBD2. The sequence derives from a male donor with ankylosing spondylitis or in good health (not recorded which). Material: blood, either unsorted or a sorted T cell fraction (not recorded which). CDR3 protein: CSAKGLGETQYF. The CDR3 region has the DNA TGCAGTGCCAAAGGACTAGGGGAGACCCAGTACTTC.